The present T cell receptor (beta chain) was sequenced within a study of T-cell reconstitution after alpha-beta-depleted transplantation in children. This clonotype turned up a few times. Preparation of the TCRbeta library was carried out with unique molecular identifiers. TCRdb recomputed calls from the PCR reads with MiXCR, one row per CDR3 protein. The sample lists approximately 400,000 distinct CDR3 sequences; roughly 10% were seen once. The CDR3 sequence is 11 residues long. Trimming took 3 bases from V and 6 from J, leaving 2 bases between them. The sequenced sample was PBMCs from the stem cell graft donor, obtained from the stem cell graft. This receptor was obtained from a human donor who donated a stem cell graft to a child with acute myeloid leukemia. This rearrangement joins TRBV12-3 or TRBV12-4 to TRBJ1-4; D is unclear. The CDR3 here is CASSFHEKLFF. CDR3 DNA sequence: TGTGCCAGCAGTTTTCATGAAAAACTGTTTTTT.